The TCR beta chain under discussion was sequenced for a study of blood T cell repertoires in COVID-19. Whole-study context: COVID-19 samples collected from the United States, Italy and Spain covered acute and convalescent phases. In each case, the material was cDNA or gDNA derived from T cells, B-cell-depleted T cells, or PBMCs.

This CDR3 has 15 residues. V was trimmed by 4 bases and J by 0 bases, leaving 9 bases between them. The germline CDR1 and CDR2 sequences are MGHRA and YSYEKL. In the authors' methods: Reference gene primer amplification gave estimated nucleated cell counts. Assay: immunoSEQ multiplex PCR; the TCRdb copy retains only in-frame clones and omits some. That table gives V, J and clone size, and the DNA gave D and trimming. Here the sample spans around 300,000 clones, approximately 85% being singletons. This clonotype was sampled from a woman in her seventies with acute or convalescent COVID-19. This chain joins TRBV4-1 and TRBJ1-4; D not resolved. The sequenced sample was peripheral blood. The DNA for the CDR3 is TGCGCCAGCAGCCCCCGCGGCTCAACTAATGAAAAACTGTTTTTT. Amino acid sequence: CASSPRGSTNEKLFF.